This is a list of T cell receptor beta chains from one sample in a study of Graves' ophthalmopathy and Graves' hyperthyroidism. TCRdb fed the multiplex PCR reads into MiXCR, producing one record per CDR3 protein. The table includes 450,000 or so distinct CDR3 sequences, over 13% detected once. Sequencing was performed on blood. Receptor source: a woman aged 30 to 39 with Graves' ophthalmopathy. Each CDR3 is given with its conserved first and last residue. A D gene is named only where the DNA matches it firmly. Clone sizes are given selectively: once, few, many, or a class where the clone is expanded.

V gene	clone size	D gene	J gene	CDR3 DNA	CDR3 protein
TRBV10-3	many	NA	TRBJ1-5	TGTGCCATCAGTGCGGCGGGGGGATATAGCAATCAGCCCCAGCATTTT	CAISAAGGYSNQPQHF
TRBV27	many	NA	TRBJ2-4	TGTGCCAGCAGTTCCTCCTTAGCCAAAAACATTCAGTACTTC	CASSSSLAKNIQYF
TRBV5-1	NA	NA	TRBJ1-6	TGCGCCAGCAGCTTGGCCGGAGGAGGGGGGAATTCACCCCTCCACTTT	CASSLAGGGGNSPLHF
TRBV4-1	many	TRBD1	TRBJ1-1	TGCGCCAGCAGCCAAGATGGGCACAGGGGGCTGCACACTGAAGCTTTCTTT	CASSQDGHRGLHTEAFF
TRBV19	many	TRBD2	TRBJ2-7	TGTGCCAGTAGTCGACTAGCGGGGGCCGCCTCCTACGAGCAGTACTTC	CASSRLAGAASYEQYF
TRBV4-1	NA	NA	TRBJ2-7	TGCGCCGGCAGCCGACAGGGGAGGGACGAGCAGTACTTC	CAGSRQGRDEQYF
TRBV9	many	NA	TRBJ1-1	TGTGCCAGCAGCGCCAGTAAGGGACACCCATCCACTGAAGCTTTCTTT	CASSASKGHPSTEAFF
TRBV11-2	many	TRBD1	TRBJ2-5	TGTGCCAGCAGCTCCCTGCCGGGACAGGAGAGAGAGACCCAGTACTTC	CASSSLPGQERETQYF
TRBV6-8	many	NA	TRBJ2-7	TGTGCCAGCAGACATTCGAACAGCTCCTACGAGCAGTACTTC	CASRHSNSSYEQYF
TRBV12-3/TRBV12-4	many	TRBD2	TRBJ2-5	TGTGCCAGCAGTCCCGGGGGGGGGACTACCCCCCAAGAGACCCAGTACTTC	CASSPGGGTTPQETQYF
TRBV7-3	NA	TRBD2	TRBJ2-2	TGTGCCAGCAGCTTAAGGGCTAGCGGACCCTCCCCGAACACCGGGGAGCTGTTTTTT	CASSLRASGPSPNTGELFF
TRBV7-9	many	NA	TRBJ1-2	TGTGCCAGCAGCCTATCCGACGCGAGGGGCTACACCTTC	CASSLSDARGYTF
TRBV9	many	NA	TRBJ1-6	TGTGCCAGCAGCGGACCGGTGGGGCGTTCACCCCTCCACTTT	CASSGPVGRSPLHF
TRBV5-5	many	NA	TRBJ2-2	TGTGCCAGCAGCTCTGGCGCGGGTGCGAACACCGGGGAGCTGTTTTTT	CASSSGAGANTGELFF
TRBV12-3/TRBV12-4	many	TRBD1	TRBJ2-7	TGTGCCAGCAGTCTCAGGGGGCGCGCCGAGCAGTACTTC	CASSLRGRAEQYF
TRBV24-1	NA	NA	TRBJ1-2	TGTGCCACCAGTGATACCGGGCTCGGCTATGGCTACACCTTC	CATSDTGLGYGYTF
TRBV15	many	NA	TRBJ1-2	TGTGCCACCACCAGGTCTGGGAGGGGGAACTATGGCTACACCTTC	CATTRSGRGNYGYTF
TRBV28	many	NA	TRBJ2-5	TGTGCCAGCAGTCCCCCGGCAGGGCAGGACGAGACCCAGTACTTC	CASSPPAGQDETQYF
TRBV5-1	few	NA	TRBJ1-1	TGCTCCAGCAGCTTGGATGGAAACACTGAAGCTTTCTTT	CSSSLDGNTEAFF
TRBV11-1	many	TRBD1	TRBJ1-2	TGTGCCAGCAGAGTGATTCGGGACAGGCCCAGGGGTGGCTACACCTTC	CASRVIRDRPRGGYTF
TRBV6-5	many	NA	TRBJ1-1	TGTGCCAGCAGTTATCAGGGAGTTGGTTTCTTT	CASSYQGVGFF
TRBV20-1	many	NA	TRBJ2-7	TGCAGTGCCGGTCTGGGTTCTACCTACGAGCAGTACTTC	CSAGLGSTYEQYF
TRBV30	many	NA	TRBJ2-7	TGTGCCTGGAGTGTAGAATCATACGAGCAGTACTTC	CAWSVESYEQYF
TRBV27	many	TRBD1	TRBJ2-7	TGTGCCAGCATTCCCCAACGGGGGCAGGGGGCTAAAGAGCAGTACTTC	CASIPQRGQGAKEQYF
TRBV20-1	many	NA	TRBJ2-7	TGCAGCACCGGGACCCCAAAGTACTTC	CSTGTPKYF
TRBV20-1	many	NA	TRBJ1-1	TGCAGTGCTAGAGCTACTGGGACTCGGACTGAAGCTTTCTTT	CSARATGTRTEAFF
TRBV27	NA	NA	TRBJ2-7	TGTGCCAGCAGACCGCTAGTGGCCGTCTACGAGCAGTACTTC	CASRPLVAVYEQYF
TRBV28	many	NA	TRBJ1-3	TGTGCCAGCAGGCTCGGCATTGGAAACACCATATATTTT	CASRLGIGNTIYF
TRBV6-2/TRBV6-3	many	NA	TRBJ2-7	TGTGCCAGCAGTTACCTTGGACTTCCCAAGCAGTACTTC	CASSYLGLPKQYF
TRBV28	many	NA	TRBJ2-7	TGTGCCAGCAGTCGTAATTACGAGCAGTACTTC	CASSRNYEQYF
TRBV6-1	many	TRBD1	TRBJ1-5	TGTGCCAGCAGGGACCGACAGGGTAAGAGGAATCAGCCCCAGCATTTT	CASRDRQGKRNQPQHF
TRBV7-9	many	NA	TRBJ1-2	TGTGCCAGCAGCTCCGCCGGGGGGCGGTATGGCTACACCTTC	CASSSAGGRYGYTF
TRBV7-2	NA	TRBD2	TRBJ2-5	TGTGCCAGCAGCTTAGCACTAGCGGGGGGGCCCAGCCAAGAGACCCAGTACTTC	CASSLALAGGPSQETQYF
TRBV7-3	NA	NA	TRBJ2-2	TGTGCCAGCAGCCTTTTCGAGGCGGGGGAGCTGTTTTTT	CASSLFEAGELFF
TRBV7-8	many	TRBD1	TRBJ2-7	TGTGCCAGCAGCCGAGACAGGGCAGAGCAGTACTTC	CASSRDRAEQYF
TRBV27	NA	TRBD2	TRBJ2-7	TGTGCCAGTAAGCGGGAAGGTAACCACGAGCAGTACTTC	CASKREGNHEQYF
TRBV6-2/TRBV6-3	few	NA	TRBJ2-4	TGTGCCAGCAGTGATGGGACTTCGCAGTACTTC	CASSDGTSQYF
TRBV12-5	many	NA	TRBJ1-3	TGTGCTAGTGGTTTGGATATGAGAGGAAACACCATATATTTT	CASGLDMRGNTIYF
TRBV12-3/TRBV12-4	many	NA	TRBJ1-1	TGTGCCAGCAGTTCCGCACCTTATTTTGGGGGGACGGGCACTGAAGCTTTCTTT	CASSSAPYFGGTGTEAFF
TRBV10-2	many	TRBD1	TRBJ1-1	TGCGCCAGCAGCAGGGGGCAGGGGACTGAAGCTTTCTTT	CASSRGQGTEAFF
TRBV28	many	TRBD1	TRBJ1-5	TGTGCCAGCAGTTCCATCGGACAGGGCGACTGGCCCCAGCATTTT	CASSSIGQGDWPQHF
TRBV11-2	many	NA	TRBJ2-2	TGTGCCAGCAGCCCCCGGGTGGGCGGGGAGCTGTTTTTT	CASSPRVGGELFF
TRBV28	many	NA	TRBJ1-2	TGTGCCAGCAGTTTTCGAAGGGGCAGCTACACCTTC	CASSFRRGSYTF
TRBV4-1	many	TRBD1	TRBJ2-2	TGCGCCAGCAGCCAAGTCACAGGACAGGTTACCGGGGAGCTGTTTTTT	CASSQVTGQVTGELFF
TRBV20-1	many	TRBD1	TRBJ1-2	TGCAGTGCTAGAGATCTTGCAGGGGGTGCCGGCTACACCTTC	CSARDLAGGAGYTF
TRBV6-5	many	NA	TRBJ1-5	TGTGCCAGCAGTTACTCGTGGAATAGCAATCAGCCCCAGCATTTT	CASSYSWNSNQPQHF
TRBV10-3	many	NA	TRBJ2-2	TGTGCCATCAGCATAGGTCAGGCCACCGGGGAGCTGTTTTTT	CAISIGQATGELFF
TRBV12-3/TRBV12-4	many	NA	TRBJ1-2	TGTGCCAGCAGTGACACAGGGTGGAAAGGCTACACCTTC	CASSDTGWKGYTF
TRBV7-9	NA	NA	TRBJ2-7	TGTGCCAGCAGCCTCGGAGAGGCCGAGCAGTACTTC	CASSLGEAEQYF
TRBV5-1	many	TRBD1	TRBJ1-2	TGCGCCAGCAGCCCGCGACAGGGGACCACTTATGGCTACACCTTC	CASSPRQGTTYGYTF
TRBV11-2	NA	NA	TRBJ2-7	TGTGCCAGCAGCTTAGAGGTCGGCAGCATCTACGAGCAGTACTTC	CASSLEVGSIYEQYF
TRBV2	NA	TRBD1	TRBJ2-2	TGTGCCAGCAACAGGGGAACCGGGGAGCTGTTTTTT	CASNRGTGELFF
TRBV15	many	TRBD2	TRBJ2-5	TGTGCCACCAGCAGAGATATTTTAACGGGAGGGCCAGCAGAGACCCAGTACTTC	CATSRDILTGGPAETQYF
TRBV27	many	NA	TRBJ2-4	TGTGCCAGCAAGGGTGGAAGTTCACTAAACATTCAGTACTTC	CASKGGSSLNIQYF
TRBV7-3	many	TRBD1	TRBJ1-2	TGTGCCAGCAGCCCTACCGGGACAGGGAGGCGAAGCTATGGCTACACCTTC	CASSPTGTGRRSYGYTF
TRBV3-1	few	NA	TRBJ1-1	TGTGCCAGCAGCCAACCCGTGGACACCGTTGAAGCTTTCTTT	CASSQPVDTVEAFF
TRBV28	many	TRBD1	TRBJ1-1	TGTGCCAGCAGTTACCCGACAGGGACGAACACTGAAGCTTTCTTT	CASSYPTGTNTEAFF
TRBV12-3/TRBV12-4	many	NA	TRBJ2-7	TGTGCCAGCAGTCTAGACTACACCGCCTCCTACGAGCAGTACTTC	CASSLDYTASYEQYF
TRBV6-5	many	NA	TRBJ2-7	TGTGCCAGCAGTTATCCGCATTGGAGCGAGCAGTACTTC	CASSYPHWSEQYF